The 18 T cell receptor beta chains given below trace back to one sample, sequenced in a study of OX40 agonist ivuxolimab in advanced cancers. Produced via immunoSEQ multiplex PCR; TCRdb's table is partial and in-frame only. The sample lists tens of thousands of clones, approximately 80% occurring once. The sample consisted of CD4+ or CD8+ T cells sorted from blood, taken in a trial of the OX40 agonist ivuxolimab. The receptors derive from an adult with an advanced solid tumor such as melanoma, head and neck, liver or kidney cancer.

The chain couples TRBV9 to TRBJ2-1, with 7 bases that match TRBD2. This CDR3 is 16 amino acids long. Germline V gives CDR1 SGDLS, CDR2 YYNGEE. V lost 4 bases and J lost 3; bases outside the gene matches: 10. DNA of the CDR3: TGTGCCAGCAGCACGACTAGCATCCCAGACTACAATGAGCAGTTCTTC. Its protein is CASSTTSIPDYNEQFF. The full variable domain, rest sourced from reference TRBV9 and TRBJ2-1, is DSGVTQTPKHLITATGQRVTLRCSPRSGDLSVYWYQQSLDQGLQFLIQYYNGEERAKGNILERFSAQQFPDLHSELNLSSLELGDSALYFCASSTTSIPDYNEQFFGPGTRLTVL.

The V call is TRBV5-1, the J call TRBJ2-1; D remains ambiguous. Trimming took 0 bases from V and 0 from J, leaving 10 bases between them. The germline CDR1 and CDR2 sequences are SGHRS and YFSETQ. The CDR3 runs 16 residues. The CDR3 sequence is CASSLDGFTSYNEQFF. The CDR3 bases are TGCGCCAGCAGCTTGGACGGCTTTACCTCCTACAATGAGCAGTTCTTC.

The gene calls are TRBV19 and TRBJ1-1; D call uncertain. The CDR3 runs to 15 residues. Germline CDR1 and CDR2: LNHDA and SQIVND (reference sequence). Between the trimmed V and J ends, which lost 3 bases and 0 bases, there was a span of 11 bases. CDR3 bases: TGTGCCAGTAGTATCATGGGCGGCGTGAACACTGAAGCTTTCTTT. Translating gives CASSIMGGVNTEAFF. The whole variable domain, remainder taken from reference TRBV19 and TRBJ1-1, is DGGITQSPKYLFRKEGQNVTLSCEQNLNHDAMYWYRQDPGQGLRLIYYSQIVNDFQKGDIAEGYSVSREKKESFPLTVTSAQKNPTAFYLCASSIMGGVNTEAFFGQGTRLTVV.

This clone showed up just a few times. This chain uses TRBV9 with TRBJ2-7, with no clear D. The CDR3 is 13 residues long. The V and J ends lost 3 bases and 7 bases respectively, with 14 bases between them. Germline-derived CDR1 and CDR2 are SGDLS and YYNGEE. The CDR3 sequence is CASSAGSTGEQYF. The DNA of the CDR3 is TGTGCCAGCAGCGCCGGGTCGACGGGTGAGCAGTACTTC.

This clone was seen a single time. The chain carries TRBV5-1 and TRBJ2-5; 8 nucleotides agree with TRBD2. Per germline, CDR1 SGHRS and CDR2 YFSETQ. With V trimmed by 2 bases and J by 1 base, 10 bases remained unmatched. The CDR3 extends over 17 amino acids. CDR3 loop: CASSFSLGGRSQETQYF. The CDR3 DNA reads TGCGCCAGCAGCTTTTCTCTAGGCGGGAGGAGCCAAGAGACCCAGTACTTC.

The CDR3 protein is CASWTTTSYEQYF. The CDR3 DNA reads as TGTGCCAGCTGGACTACGACCTCCTACGAGCAGTACTTC. The chain joins TRBV6-5 to TRBJ2-7; possible D gene TRBD2, 6 bases. V was clipped by 8 bases and J by 0 bases, with 11 bases between them. Germline V CDR1 and CDR2: MNHEY, SVGAGI. This CDR3 is 13 amino acids long.

Remarks on this clone: At the DNA level, this CDR3 is encoded by other sequences in the same sample as well. The chain recombines TRBV5-1 with TRBJ2-7, with TRBD2 matching over 12 bases. The V gene end was trimmed by 4 bases and the J gene end by 3 bases; junction bases not matched to a gene: 2. This CDR3 spans 14 amino acids. Germline V gives CDR1 SGHRS, CDR2 YFSETQ. CDR3: CASSPGLAGYEQYF. DNA for the CDR3: TGCGCCAGCAGCCCGGGACTAGCGGGCTACGAGCAGTACTTC.

This chain links TRBV28 with TRBJ1-5; 8 nucleotides match TRBD1. The length of the CDR3 is 16 residues. Per the germline V gene, CDR1 is MDHEN and CDR2 is SYDVKM. V was pared by 6 bases and J by 8 bases, with 15 bases of the junction left unmatched. CDR3 in amino acids: CASSLQVDRVLEPQHF. The CDR3 bases are TGTGCCAGCAGCCTCCAGGTGGACAGGGTCTTGGAGCCCCAGCATTTT.

The gene calls are TRBV11-2 and TRBJ2-7, with a tentative D call TRBD2 (6 bases). Germline V lookup: CDR1 SGHAT, CDR2 FQNNGV. The V gene lost 5 bases and the J gene lost 5 bases, with 16 bases spanning the gap. The CDR3 length is 14 residues. CDR3 region: CASSPFGEVDEQYF. In DNA form, the CDR3 reads TGTGCCAGCAGCCCTTTCGGGGAGGTCGACGAGCAGTACTTC.

Details on this clone: The junction departs from germline at one end; a sequencing error may be responsible. The V gene is TRBV28, the J gene TRBJ2-3; D is possibly TRBD1 or TRBD2 (5 bases each). The CDR3 length is 14 residues. Germline V CDR1 and CDR2: MDHEN, SYDVKM. Here the CDR3 reads CAHEGPVGTDTQYF. CDR3 coding DNA: TGTGCCCACGAGGGGCCAGTCGGCACAGATACACAGTATTTT.

This rearrangement joins TRBV27 to TRBJ1-2; TRBD1 aligns across 8 bases. The CDR3 contains 14 residues. CDR1 and CDR2 (germline): MNHEY, SMNVEV (reference sequence). The V gene end was trimmed by 5 bases and the J gene end by 2 bases; junction bases not matched to a gene: 4. In nucleotides, the CDR3 is TGTGCCAGCAGTCCCAGGGGGCCAAACTATGGCTACACCTTC. It specifies CASSPRGPNYGYTF.

The chain is built from TRBV7-2 and TRBJ2-2, with 8 bases that match TRBD2. The germline CDR1 and CDR2 sequences are SGHTA and FQGNSA. V was pared by 2 bases and J by 6 bases, with 5 bases of the junction left unmatched. This CDR3 comprises 15 residues. CDR3 residues: CASSLLWTSPGELFF. CDR3 in DNA: TGTGCCAGCAGCTTACTCTGGACTAGCCCCGGGGAGCTGTTTTTT.

The V call is TRBV6-5, the J call TRBJ1-2; D not certain. CDR1 and CDR2 from the germline V gene are MNHEY and SVGAGI. The CDR3 has 15 residues. V was pared by 1 base and J by 8 bases, with 17 bases between. This CDR3 reads CASSYWAAPRAGYTF. The CDR3 DNA sequence: TGTGCCAGCAGTTACTGGGCAGCCCCGAGGGCCGGCTACACCTTC.

The CDR3 sequence is CASSEVAAEIDGELFF. The CDR3 nucleotides are TGTGCCAGCAGTGAGGTAGCGGCGGAGATCGACGGGGAGCTGTTTTTT. The rearrangement joins TRBV6-1 to TRBJ2-2; a possible D gene is TRBD2 (6 bases). The CDR3 is made up of 16 amino acids. CDR1 is MNHNS, CDR2 SASEGT, per germline. Trimming pared 3 bases from V and 7 bases from J, leaving 18 bases between.

V is TRBV2 and J is TRBJ2-5, with a tentative D call TRBD1 (6 bases). The DNA end favors TRBJ2-7, so the J call may be wrong. Germline V lookup: CDR1 SNHLY, CDR2 FYNNEI. This CDR3 is 13 amino acids long. The CDR3: CATAGTLTYEQYF. The CDR3 DNA reads TGTGCCACTGCCGGGACATTGACCTACGAGCAGTACTTC.

The chain is built from TRBV27 and TRBJ2-4; D tentatively reads TRBD1 or TRBD2 (5 bases each). V lost 7 bases to trimming and J lost 7 bases, with 17 bases between them. The CDR3 is made up of 14 amino acids. Germline CDR1 reads MNHEY; CDR2 reads SMNVEV (reference sequence). The CDR3 loop is CASKEVGRDNIQYF. The CDR3 DNA reads as TGTGCCAGCAAAGAAGTGGGCAGGGACAACATTCAGTACTTC.

The chain uses TRBV19 and TRBJ2-1; TRBD2 agrees at 8 bases. The CDR3 is 13 residues long. Germline assignment: CDR1 LNHDA and CDR2 SQIVND (reference sequence). V shed 7 bases, J shed 7 bases, and the junction held 6 bases outside the gene matches. CDR3 DNA sequence: TGTGCCAGTACCCCGGGACTAGGTAATGAGCAGTTCTTC. This encodes CASTPGLGNEQFF.

The chain recombines TRBV5-1 with TRBJ2-3; D is ambiguous. From germline, CDR1 is SGHRS and CDR2 YFSETQ. Trimming stripped 4 bases from V and 2 bases from J, with 17 bases between. The CDR3 loop spans 16 amino acids. In DNA, the CDR3 is TGCGCCAGCAGCATCCCGCGGCTTGCGTTCACAGATACGCAGTATTTT. Translating gives CASSIPRLAFTDTQYF.